This section outlines one T cell receptor (beta chain) sequence together with its context. The antigen is unknown. The data stem from a study of blood T cells in healthy people across ages. The extraction recovered at least 5.5 micrograms of total RNA per sample. The use of a sample-barcoded 5' primer and a J-beta primer mix characterized a second PCR of 7 to 11 cycles. MiXCR was run by TCRdb on the 5' RACE reads, yielding one entry per CDR3 protein. The sample includes about 1.4 million distinct CDR3 sequences, approximately 59% seen only once; the top ten take 5% to 7%. General study points: TCR beta diversity was tightly associated with the proportion of naive T cells. Donors of long life had a larger count of naive CD4+ cells and greater diversity than aged donors.

Sequencing was done on a sample of blood. This receptor was taken from a man aged 18 to 35 in good health.

The CDR3 is CASSQTGQGDTEAFF. The CDR3 bases are TGCGCCAGCAGCCAAACGGGACAGGGGGACACTGAAGCTTTCTTT. The rearrangement joins TRBV4-1 to TRBJ1-1, with 11 bases matching TRBD1. CDR1 is MGHRA and CDR2 is YSYEKL in the germline V gene. This CDR3 has 15 amino acids. V shed 2 bases and J 3 bases; nucleotides not matched to a gene: 2.